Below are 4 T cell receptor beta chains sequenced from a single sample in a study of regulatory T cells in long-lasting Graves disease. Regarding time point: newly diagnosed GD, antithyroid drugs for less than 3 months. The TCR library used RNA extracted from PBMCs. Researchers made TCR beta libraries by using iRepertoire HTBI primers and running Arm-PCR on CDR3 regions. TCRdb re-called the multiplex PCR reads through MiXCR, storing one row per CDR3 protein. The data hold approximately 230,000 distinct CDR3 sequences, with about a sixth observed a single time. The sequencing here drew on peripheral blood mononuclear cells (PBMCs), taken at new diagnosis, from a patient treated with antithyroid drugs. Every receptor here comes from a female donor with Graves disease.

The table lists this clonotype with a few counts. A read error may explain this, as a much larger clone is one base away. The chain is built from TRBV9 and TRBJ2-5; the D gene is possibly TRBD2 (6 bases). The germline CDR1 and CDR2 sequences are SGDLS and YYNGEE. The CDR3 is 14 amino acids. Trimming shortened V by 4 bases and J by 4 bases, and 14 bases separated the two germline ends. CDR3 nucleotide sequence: TGTGCCAGCAGCACCGGAGGGACGGTAGAGACCCAGTACTTC. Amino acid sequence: CASSTGGTVETQYF. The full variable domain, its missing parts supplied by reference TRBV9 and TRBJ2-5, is DSGVTQTPKHLITATGQRVTLRCSPRSGDLSVYWYQQSLDQGLQFLIQYYNGEERAKGNILERFSAQQFPDLHSELNLSSLELGDSALYFCASSTGGTVETQYFGPGTRLLVL.

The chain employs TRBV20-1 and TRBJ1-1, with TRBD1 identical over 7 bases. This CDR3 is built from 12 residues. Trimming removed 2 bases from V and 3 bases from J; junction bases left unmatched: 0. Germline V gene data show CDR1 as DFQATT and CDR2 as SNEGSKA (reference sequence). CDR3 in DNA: TGCAGTGCTAGACAGGGGGACACTGAAGCTTTCTTT. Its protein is CSARQGDTEAFF.

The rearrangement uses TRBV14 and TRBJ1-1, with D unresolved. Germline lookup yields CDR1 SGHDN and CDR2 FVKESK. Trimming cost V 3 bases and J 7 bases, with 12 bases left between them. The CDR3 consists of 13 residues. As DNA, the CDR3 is TGTGCCAGCAGCCAGAATTTAAGGGTTGAAGCTTTCTTT. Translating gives CASSQNLRVEAFF.

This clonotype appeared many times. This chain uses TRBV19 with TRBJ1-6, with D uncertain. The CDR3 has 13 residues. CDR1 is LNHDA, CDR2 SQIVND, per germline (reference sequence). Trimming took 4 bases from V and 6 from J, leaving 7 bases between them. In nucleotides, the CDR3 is TGTGCCAGTAGTACCTACAGTAATTCACCCCTCCACTTT. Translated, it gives CASSTYSNSPLHF.